A single sample gave rise to the 19 T cell receptor beta chains below, sequenced in a study of T-cell reconstitution after alpha-beta-depleted transplantation in children. This sample's TCRbeta library carried unique molecular identifier barcodes. MiXCR was run by TCRdb on the PCR reads, yielding one entry per CDR3 protein. Among some 290,000 distinct CDR3 sequences listed, 9.5% to 10% were seen once. The starting material was PBMCs from the stem cell graft donor, obtained from the stem cell graft. Source of these receptors: a human donor who donated a stem cell graft to a child with SCID.

This clonotype was counted at least ten times. The chain uses TRBV7-8 and TRBJ2-1, with TRBD2 matching over 8 bases. J was trimmed by 7 bases and V by 3 bases; bases with no gene match: 8. CDR1 SGHVS and CDR2 FQNEAQ come from the germline V gene. CDR3 length equals 15 residues. The CDR3 bases are TGTGCCAGCAGCTTCGCGGGGGGCAGGTGGAATGAGCAGTTCTTC. Its protein is CASSFAGGRWNEQFF.

The chain uses TRBV25-1 and TRBJ2-7; 7 bases are a match to TRBD1. Germline V gene sequence: CDR1 MGHDK, CDR2 SYGVNS. CDR3 size: 14 residues. Trimming removed 3 bases from V and 3 bases from J; junction bases left unmatched: 5. The CDR3 region is CASSEGQPNYEQYF. Written as DNA, the CDR3 is TGTGCCAGCAGTGAGGGACAGCCTAACTACGAGCAGTACTTC.

The sample holds one count of this clonotype. This chain uses TRBV5-1 with TRBJ1-5, with D unresolved. Trimming left V 2 bases short and J 5 bases short, with 11 bases between. The CDR3 has 14 amino acids. CDR1 and CDR2 (germline): SGHRS, YFSETQ. CDR3 protein: CASSFCGYDQPQHF. The CDR3 coding sequence is TGCGCCAGCAGCTTCTGTGGGTATGATCAGCCCCAGCATTTT.

This clonotype was seen more than once but under ten times. This chain connects TRBV5-1 to TRBJ2-5, with TRBD1 as a possible D gene (5 bases). This CDR3 is built from 15 residues. Trimming took off 0 bases at V and 1 base at J, with 10 bases between the two ends. The V gene's germline CDR1 is SGHRS and CDR2 YFSETQ. As DNA, the CDR3 is TGCGCCAGCAGCTTGGGGGGCAACTCCCAAGAGACCCAGTACTTC. Amino acids: CASSLGGNSQETQYF.

This clonotype was counted ten times or more. The chain employs TRBV29-1 and TRBJ2-3; no definite D call. CDR1 SQVTM and CDR2 ANQGSEA come from the germline V gene. The CDR3 runs 15 residues. Deletions cut 3 bases from V and 0 bases from J, with 13 bases between. The CDR3 DNA is TGCAGCGTTGATTATGTGGGCACTAGCACAGATACGCAGTATTTT. This translates into CSVDYVGTSTDTQYF.

The V call is TRBV7-8, the J call TRBJ2-4; TRBD2 agrees at 7 bases. After removal of 4 bases from V and 6 bases from J, the junction contained 6 bases not matched to a gene. Looked up from germline, CDR1 is SGHVS and CDR2 is FQNEAQ. The CDR3 contains 14 residues. CDR3 sequence reads: CASSSFGGTNIQYF. In DNA, the CDR3 is TGTGCCAGCAGCTCTTTCGGGGGGACAAACATTCAGTACTTC. Looking up the rest from reference TRBV7-8 and TRBJ2-4 gives the full variable domain: GAGVSQSPRYKVAKRGQDVALRCDPISGHVSLFWYQQALGQGPEFLTYFQNEAQLDKSGLPSDRFFAERPEGSVSTLKIQRTQQEDSAVYLCASSSFGGTNIQYFGAGTRLSVL.

The rearrangement joins TRBV7-8 to TRBJ1-5, with D tentatively TRBD1 (5 bases). From germline, CDR1 is SGHVS and CDR2 FQNEAQ. This CDR3 has 13 amino acids. The V end was cut by 5 bases, the J end by 7 bases, with 12 bases between. CDR3 DNA sequence: TGTGCCAGCAGCCAAAGCAGGGAACAGCCCCAGCATTTT. Translated, it gives CASSQSREQPQHF. Full variable domain (missing parts from reference TRBV7-8 and TRBJ1-5): GAGVSQSPRYKVAKRGQDVALRCDPISGHVSLFWYQQALGQGPEFLTYFQNEAQLDKSGLPSDRFFAERPEGSVSTLKIQRTQQEDSAVYLCASSQSREQPQHFGDGTRLSIL.

This clonotype was seen a few times. The junction shows a germline mismatch at one end, possibly a read error. V is TRBV7-7 and J is TRBJ2-5; a possible D gene is TRBD2 (5 bases). The CDR3 totals 14 residues. From germline, CDR1 is SSHAT and CDR2 FNYEAQ (reference sequence). The CDR3 region is CASSFHGVEETQYF. In DNA, the CDR3 is TGTGCTAGCAGCTTTCACGGGGTTGAAGAGACCCAGTACTTC. Variable domain in full (rest from reference TRBV7-7 and TRBJ2-5): GAGVSQSPRYKVTKRGQDVTLRCDPISSHATLYWYQQALGQGPEFLTYFNYEAQPDKSGLPSDRFSAERPEGSISTLTIQRTEQRDSAMYRCASSFHGVEETQYFGPGTRLLVL.

This clonotype was counted ten times or more. The chain links TRBV29-1 to TRBJ2-7; TRBD1 matches at 7 bases. V was clipped by 3 bases and J by 9 bases; unmatched bases: 5. The CDR3 runs 11 residues. In germline, CDR1 is SQVTM, CDR2 ANQGSEA. CDR3 sequence (DNA): TGCAGCGTTGACGCCGGGGACAGGCAGTACTTC. Amino acid sequence: CSVDAGDRQYF.

The CDR3 DNA follows: TGTGCCAGCAGTTCGACGGGACAGTCTAATTCACCCCTCCACTTT. Translation gives CASSSTGQSNSPLHF. The chain carries TRBV12-3 or TRBV12-4 and TRBJ1-6; 7 bases align to TRBD1. V trimming: 4 bases; J trimming: 6 bases; junction bases outside the gene matches: 6. This CDR3 has 15 amino acids.

The CDR3 region is CASSETGTGAGDTQYF. The CDR3 nucleotides are TGCGCCAGCAGTGAGACCGGGACAGGGGCGGGGGATACGCAGTATTTT. V is TRBV10-2 and J is TRBJ2-3, with 10 bases identical to TRBD1. V trimming: 2 bases; J trimming: 6 bases; junction bases outside the gene matches: 8. The CDR3 sequence is 16 residues long. CDR1 and CDR2 (germline): WSHSY, SAAADI.

This clonotype was counted between two and nine times. The chain is built from TRBV5-1 and TRBJ1-1; D is ambiguous. V dropped 5 bases and J dropped 1 base, with 6 bases sitting between them. The germline V gene has CDR1 SGHRS and CDR2 YFSETQ. This CDR3 region has 12 residues. CDR3 coding DNA: TGCGCCAGCAGGGGTACGAACACTGAAGCTTTCTTT. It translates to CASRGTNTEAFF.

This clonotype showed up just a few times. V gene TRBV12-3 or TRBV12-4 combines with J gene TRBJ1-1, with D possibly TRBD1 on 6 matching bases. The CDR3 totals 14 residues. With 6 bases removed from V and 6 bases from J, the gap between germline ends came to 17 bases. The DNA for the CDR3 is TGTGCCAGCAGCAGGACAGCTGGTTTACCTGAAGCTTTCTTT. The encoded protein is CASSRTAGLPEAFF.

The chain links TRBV7-9 to TRBJ2-7; D is perhaps TRBD1 (5 bases). Per the germline V gene, CDR1 is SEHNR and CDR2 is FQNEAQ (reference sequence). There are 15 residues in the CDR3. Trimming stripped 1 base from V and 0 bases from J, with 10 bases between. In DNA, the CDR3 is TGTGCCAGCAGCTTAGAGGGGCGAAACTCCTACGAGCAGTACTTC. It yields the protein CASSLEGRNSYEQYF.

This clonotype was counted many times. This chain uses TRBV5-1 with TRBJ2-2; no definite D call. V was cut by 5 bases and J by 2 bases, with 10 bases left in between. The length of the CDR3 is 14 residues. CDR1 and CDR2 from the germline V gene are SGHRS and YFSETQ. For the CDR3, the DNA is TGCGCCAGCAGTCCAGGAGTAAACACCGGGGAGCTGTTTTTT. It specifies CASSPGVNTGELFF.

This clonotype was recorded at least ten times. The genes are TRBV5-1 and TRBJ2-3; D is possibly TRBD1 (5 bases). V was trimmed by 4 bases and J by 4 bases, leaving 10 bases between them. The length of the CDR3 is 13 residues. CDR1 and CDR2 (germline): SGHRS, YFSETQ. This CDR3 reads CASSKQGADTQYF. CDR3 in DNA: TGCGCCAGCAGCAAACAAGGGGCAGATACGCAGTATTTT. Complete variable domain (other parts from reference TRBV5-1 and TRBJ2-3): KAGVTQTPRYLIKTRGQQVTLSCSPISGHRSVSWYQQTPGQGLQFLFEYFSETQRNKGNFPGRFSGRQFSNSRSEMNVSTLELGDSALYLCASSKQGADTQYFGPGTRLTVL.

This clonotype was seen only a few times. The chain links TRBV20-1 to TRBJ2-3, with D possibly being TRBD1 (6 bases). The CDR3 has 12 residues. Germline assignment: CDR1 DFQATT and CDR2 SNEGSKA (reference sequence). The CDR3 protein is CRAEGDTDTQYF. The CDR3 nucleotides read TGCAGAGCCGAGGGGGACACAGATACGCAGTATTTT.

This clonotype was observed many times. This chain uses TRBV7-9 with TRBJ2-7; either TRBD1 or TRBD2 may supply D (6 bases each). The CDR3 loop spans 14 amino acids. The V gene lost 6 bases and the J gene lost 0 bases, with 12 bases spanning the gap. The V gene's germline CDR1 is SEHNR and CDR2 FQNEAQ (reference sequence). This chain's CDR3 is CASRSGAGSYEQYF. The CDR3 coding sequence is TGTGCCAGCAGATCGGGGGCCGGCTCCTACGAGCAGTACTTC.

This clonotype was seen only a few times. The chain combines TRBV2 with TRBJ2-3; a weak D match, TRBD1 (6 bases). The germline V and J ends were trimmed by 6 bases and 5 bases, with 12 bases remaining between them. CDR1 SNHLY and CDR2 FYNNEI come from the germline V gene. This CDR3 is 13 amino acids long. CDR3 coding DNA: TGTGCCAGCAGGGCAGGGGTGGAAGATACGCAGTATTTT. Translated: CASRAGVEDTQYF.